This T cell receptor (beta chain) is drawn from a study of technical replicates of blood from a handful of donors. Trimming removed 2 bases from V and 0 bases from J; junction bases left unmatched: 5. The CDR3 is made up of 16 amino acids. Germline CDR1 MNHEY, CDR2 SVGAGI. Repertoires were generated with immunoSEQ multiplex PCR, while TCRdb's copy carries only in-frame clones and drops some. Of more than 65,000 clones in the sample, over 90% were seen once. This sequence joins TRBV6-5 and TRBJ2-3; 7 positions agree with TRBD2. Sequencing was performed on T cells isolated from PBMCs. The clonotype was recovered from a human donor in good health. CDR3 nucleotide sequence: TGTGCCAGCAGTTACATGGCGGGAGCTAGCACAGATACGCAGTATTTT. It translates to CASSYMAGASTDTQYF.